Below, 9 T cell receptor beta chains from the same sample are listed, as sequenced in a study of cytomegalovirus exposure and HLA in healthy donors. PCR amplification relied on 60 Vbeta primers (plus 13 Jbeta primers). Sequencing was performed with immunoSEQ multiplex PCR; in TCRdb, only in-frame clones are kept and a portion is missing. Found here are around 110,000 clones, more than 60% of them singletons; the top ten hold roughly 3.6%. The specimen was PBMCs. Receptors were obtained from a man in his fifties or sixties in good health and CMV-seronegative.

This clone was seen a few times. The V call is TRBV7-3, the J call TRBJ1-1, with 11 bases that match TRBD1. Germline lookup yields CDR1 SGHTA and CDR2 FQGTGA. The CDR3 loop spans 16 amino acids. V was clipped by 5 bases and J by 1 base; unmatched bases: 6. CDR3 sequence (DNA): TGTGCCAGCAGCCCAACAGGGACAGGGGGGAACACTGAAGCTTTCTTT. This translates into CASSPTGTGGNTEAFF.

The chain couples TRBV28 to TRBJ1-2, with 9 bases that match TRBD1. V shed 5 bases, J shed 4 bases, and the junction held 8 bases outside the gene matches. Germline lookup yields CDR1 MDHEN and CDR2 SYDVKM. The CDR3 runs 15 residues. The CDR3 region is CASSLHLTGGYGYTF. The CDR3 bases are TGTGCCAGCAGTCTGCACCTGACAGGGGGCTATGGCTACACCTTC.

Only one count was recorded for this clone. The J gene is TRBJ1-5, the V gene TRBV19; D unclear. CDR3 size: 17 residues. V was clipped by 0 bases and J by 4 bases, with 16 bases between them. Germline V gene sequence: CDR1 LNHDA, CDR2 SQIVND (reference sequence). CDR3 in amino acids: CASSIESGPRGNQPQHF. Here the CDR3 DNA reads TGTGCCAGTAGTATAGAATCCGGCCCTCGAGGGAATCAGCCCCAGCATTTT.

This sequence joins TRBV9 and TRBJ2-7, with TRBD1 matching 7 bases. CDR1 and CDR2 from the germline V gene are SGDLS and YYNGEE. Losses at the gene ends were 0 bases for V and 9 bases for J; bases not matched to a gene: 9. The CDR3 contains 14 residues. CDR3 DNA sequence: TGTGCCAGCAGCGTAGGGGACAGACCAGGGGGGCAGTACTTC. As protein: CASSVGDRPGGQYF.

The chain is built from TRBV5-1 and TRBJ1-2, with D maybe TRBD1 (5 bases). CDR3 length: 14 amino acids. In germline, CDR1 is SGHRS, CDR2 YFSETQ. V lost 4 bases and J 2 bases, leaving 12 bases between the germline ends. The CDR3 is CASSPEGLNYGYTF. The CDR3 region has the DNA TGCGCCAGCAGCCCGGAGGGACTGAACTATGGCTACACCTTC.

In its sample, this clone was seen a few times. The rearrangement uses TRBV6-1 and TRBJ2-7; 11 bases are a match to TRBD1. V dropped 5 bases and J dropped 3; count of bases not matched to a gene: 6. Germline V gene lookup returns CDR1 MNHNS and CDR2 SASEGT. The CDR3 has 15 amino acids. DNA of the CDR3: TGTGCCAGCAGTACCTGGGACAGGGGGAACTACGAGCAGTACGTC. Translation: CASSTWDRGNYEQYV.

This sequence joins TRBV28 and TRBJ2-7, with TRBD2 as a possible D gene (5 bases). Trimming took 5 bases from V and 9 from J, leaving 11 bases between them. Germline-derived CDR1 and CDR2 are MDHEN and SYDVKM. CDR3 length: 11 residues. CDR3 coding DNA: TGTGCCAGCAGTAGTACTAGGCGGCAGTACGTC. It specifies CASSSTRRQYV.

This clone appeared once. J is TRBJ2-2 and V is TRBV7-7; D perhaps matches TRBD1 (5 bases). This CDR3 has 14 amino acids. Looked up from germline, CDR1 is SSHAT and CDR2 is FNYEAQ (reference sequence). V dropped 5 bases and J dropped 4 bases, with 11 bases sitting between them. CDR3 region: CASSPREGTGELFF. CDR3 nucleotides: TGTGCCAGCAGCCCCAGGGAAGGCACCGGGGAGCTGTTTTTT.

This chain links TRBV19 with TRBJ1-2, with D maybe TRBD1 (6 bases). CDR3 length: 15 residues. V lost 5 bases to trimming and J lost 4 bases, with 17 bases between them. Germline V gene lookup returns CDR1 LNHDA and CDR2 SQIVND (reference sequence). CDR3 in amino acids: CASSQSGTQTYGYTF. The CDR3 bases are TGTGCCAGTAGTCAAAGCGGGACACAAACCTATGGCTACACCTTC. Based on the CDR3 plus reference TRBV19 and TRBJ1-2, the full variable domain is DGGITQSPKYLFRKEGQNVTLSCEQNLNHDAMYWYRQDPGQGLRLIYYSQIVNDFQKGDIAEGYSVSREKKESFPLTVTSAQKNPTAFYLCASSQSGTQTYGYTFGSGTRLTVV.